The rows below give T cell receptor beta chains drawn from one sample of a study of T cells after yellow fever vaccination. TCRdb used MiXCR to reprocess the 5' RACE reads, holding one entry per CDR3 protein. The sample yields a few hundred thousand distinct CDR3 sequences, 15% to 20% seen once. The specimen comprised PBMCs, sampled 15 days after the yellow fever booster vaccination. These receptors were obtained from a man aged 30 to 39 who received the YFV17D yellow fever vaccine. Both conserved end residues are part of each CDR3. The order of the fields is D gene, V gene, clone size, J gene, CDR3 DNA, CDR3 protein. The D gene is left open where the match is weak. Not all rows give a size; the values are once, few, many and, for expanded clones, a class.

D: .
V: TRBV29-1
size: .
J: TRBJ1-1
DNA: TGCAGCGTTGTTTGGGGTACTGGTGGGTATGAAGCTTTCTTT
CDR3: CSVVWGTGGYEAFF

D: TRBD2
V: TRBV20-1
size: .
J: TRBJ2-2
DNA: TGCAGTGCGGCCCGACTAGCGACGAACACCGGGGAGCTGTTTTTT
CDR3: CSAARLATNTGELFF

D: TRBD2
V: TRBV20-1
size: few
J: TRBJ2-1
DNA: TGCAGTGCTATAGGCCTAGCGGGAGGAAATGAGCAGTTCTTC
CDR3: CSAIGLAGGNEQFF

D: .
V: TRBV5-4
size: .
J: TRBJ2-1
DNA: TGTGCCAGCAGCCATGCTAGCGCTTCCTACAATGAGCAGTTCTTC
CDR3: CASSHASASYNEQFF

D: TRBD2
V: TRBV12-3/TRBV12-4
size: many
J: TRBJ2-1
DNA: TGTGCCAGCAGCCTGGGCGGGAGCGATGAGCAGTTCTTC
CDR3: CASSLGGSDEQFF

D: TRBD2
V: TRBV20-1
size: .
J: TRBJ2-1
DNA: TGCAGTGCTAGAGTAGCTAGCGGGAACACTGAGCAGTTCTTC
CDR3: CSARVASGNTEQFF

D: .
V: TRBV29-1
size: .
J: TRBJ2-7
DNA: TGCAGCGTCGGGACCTCATACTACGTGGAGCAGTACTTC
CDR3: CSVGTSYYVEQYF

D: .
V: TRBV3-1
size: .
J: TRBJ2-3
DNA: TGTGCCAGCAGCCAAGTTCTTGGGATAGATACGCAGTATTTT
CDR3: CASSQVLGIDTQYF

D: .
V: TRBV10-2
size: few
J: TRBJ2-3
DNA: TGCGCCAGCAGTAATAACGGACCTAGCACAGATACGCAGTATTTT
CDR3: CASSNNGPSTDTQYF

D: .
V: TRBV5-1
size: few
J: TRBJ1-2
DNA: TGCGCCAGCAGCTCTAGCCGGGAGGGCTACACCTTC
CDR3: CASSSSREGYTF

D: TRBD1
V: TRBV5-1
size: few
J: TRBJ2-7
DNA: TGCGCCAGCAGCACGGGACAGGACCCGTTCGAGCAGTACTTC
CDR3: CASSTGQDPFEQYF

D: TRBD2
V: TRBV20-1
size: .
J: TRBJ2-7
DNA: TGCAGTGCTAGTATCGGCGGGGGTGGAATCTACGAGCAGTACTTC
CDR3: CSASIGGGGIYEQYF

D: TRBD2
V: TRBV11-2
size: few
J: TRBJ2-1
DNA: TGTGCCAGCAGCTTTCATAGCGCCGGGAGGAACAATGAGCAGTTCTTC
CDR3: CASSFHSAGRNNEQFF

D: .
V: TRBV6-7
size: .
J: TRBJ2-1
DNA: TGTGCCAGCAGACCTTTTTCCAAGAGGAGTGAGCAGTTCTTC
CDR3: CASRPFSKRSEQFF

D: TRBD2
V: TRBV6-5
size: few
J: TRBJ2-3
DNA: TGTGCCAGCAGTTACGGCGGGAGGGCGAATACGCAGTATTTT
CDR3: CASSYGGRANTQYF

D: .
V: TRBV15
size: .
J: TRBJ1-2
DNA: TGTGCCACCAGCAGAGATGAGCAGGGGATTTCGGGCTATGGCTACACCTTC
CDR3: CATSRDEQGISGYGYTF

D: TRBD2
V: TRBV10-3
size: .
J: TRBJ2-5
DNA: TGTGCCTCCGCGACTAGCGGGAGTGAGACCCAGTACTTC
CDR3: CASATSGSETQYF

D: TRBD2
V: TRBV7-9
size: few
J: TRBJ2-7
DNA: TGTGCCAGCAGCTCGCCGACTAGCGGGACCTCCTACGAGCAGTACTTC
CDR3: CASSSPTSGTSYEQYF

D: TRBD1
V: TRBV7-9
size: few
J: TRBJ1-1
DNA: TGTGCCAGCAGCTTAGTCAGGGACAGGGTCCCTGAAGCTTTCTTT
CDR3: CASSLVRDRVPEAFF

D: TRBD1
V: TRBV20-1
size: few
J: TRBJ2-5
DNA: TGCAGTGCACTGGACAGGCAAGAGACCCAGTACTTC
CDR3: CSALDRQETQYF

D: .
V: TRBV12-3/TRBV12-4
size: many
J: TRBJ2-2
DNA: TGTGCCAGCAGTTTAGTACAGGGGAACACCGGGGAGCTGTTTTTT
CDR3: CASSLVQGNTGELFF

D: TRBD1
V: TRBV7-9
size: .
J: TRBJ2-7
DNA: TGTGCCAGCAGCCGGGACAGGGGGGACTACGAGCAGTACTTC
CDR3: CASSRDRGDYEQYF

D: .
V: TRBV6-5
size: .
J: TRBJ2-3
DNA: TGTGCCAGCAGTTACTCGACCCTGGGTGGTACGCAGTATTTT
CDR3: CASSYSTLGGTQYF

D: TRBD2
V: TRBV7-8
size: .
J: TRBJ2-3
DNA: TGTGCCAGCAGCTCCGGGACTAGCGGTCGGTCGAAGTATTTT
CDR3: CASSSGTSGRSKYF

D: TRBD1
V: TRBV6-1
size: few
J: TRBJ1-2
DNA: TGTGCCAGTGGGAGAGGGGGCGTCTATGGCTACACCTTC
CDR3: CASGRGGVYGYTF